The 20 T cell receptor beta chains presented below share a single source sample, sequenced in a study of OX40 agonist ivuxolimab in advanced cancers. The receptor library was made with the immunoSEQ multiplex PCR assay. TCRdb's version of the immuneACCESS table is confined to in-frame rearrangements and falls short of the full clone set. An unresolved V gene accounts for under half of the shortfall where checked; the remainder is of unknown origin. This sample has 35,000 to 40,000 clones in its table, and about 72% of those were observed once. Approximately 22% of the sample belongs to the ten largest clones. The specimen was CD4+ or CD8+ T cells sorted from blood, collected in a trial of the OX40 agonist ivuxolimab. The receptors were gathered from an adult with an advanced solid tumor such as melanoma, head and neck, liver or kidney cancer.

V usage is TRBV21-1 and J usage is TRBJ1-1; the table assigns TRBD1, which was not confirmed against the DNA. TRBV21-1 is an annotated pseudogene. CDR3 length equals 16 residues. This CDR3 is CASLKTGYSMNTEAFF. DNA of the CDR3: TGTGCCAGCTTGAAGACAGGGTACTCCATGAACACTGAAGCTTTCTTT.

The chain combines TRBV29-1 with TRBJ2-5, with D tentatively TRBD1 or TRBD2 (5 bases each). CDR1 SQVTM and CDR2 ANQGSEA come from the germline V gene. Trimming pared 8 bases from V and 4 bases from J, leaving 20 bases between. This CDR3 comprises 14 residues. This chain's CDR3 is CSSSGTTDVETQYF. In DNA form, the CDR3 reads TGCAGCTCCTCCGGGACCACGGACGTAGAGACCCAGTACTTC. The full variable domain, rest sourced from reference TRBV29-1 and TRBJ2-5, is SAVISQKPSRDICQRGTSLTIQCQVDSQVTMMFWYRQQPGQSLTLIATANQGSEATYESGFVIDKFPISRPNLTFSTLTVSNMSPEDSSIYLCSSSGTTDVETQYFGPGTRLLVL.

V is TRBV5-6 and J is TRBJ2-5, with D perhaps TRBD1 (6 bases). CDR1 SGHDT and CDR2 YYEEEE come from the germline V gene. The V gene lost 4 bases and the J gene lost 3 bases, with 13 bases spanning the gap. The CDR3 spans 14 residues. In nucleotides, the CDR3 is TGTGCCAGCAGCGATGAGGGGGTTGAAGAGACCCAGTACTTC. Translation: CASSDEGVEETQYF.

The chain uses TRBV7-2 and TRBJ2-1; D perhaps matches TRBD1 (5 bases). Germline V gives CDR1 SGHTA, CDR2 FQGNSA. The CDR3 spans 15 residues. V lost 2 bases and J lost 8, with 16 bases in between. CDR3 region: CASSLIPLEGDEQFF. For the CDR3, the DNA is TGTGCCAGCAGCTTAATTCCACTTGAAGGGGATGAGCAGTTCTTC.

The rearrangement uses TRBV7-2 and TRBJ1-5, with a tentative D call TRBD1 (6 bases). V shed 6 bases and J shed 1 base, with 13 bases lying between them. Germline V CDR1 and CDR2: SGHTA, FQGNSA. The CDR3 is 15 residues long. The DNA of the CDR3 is TGTGCCAGCAGGTCAGGGGTTATCAGCAATCAGCCCCAGCATTTT. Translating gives CASRSGVISNQPQHF.

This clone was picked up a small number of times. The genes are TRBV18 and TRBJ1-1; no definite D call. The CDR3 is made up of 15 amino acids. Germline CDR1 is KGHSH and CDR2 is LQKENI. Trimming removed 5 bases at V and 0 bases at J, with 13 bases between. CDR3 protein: CASSSGDGMNTEAFF. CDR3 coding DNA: TGTGCCAGCTCATCTGGCGACGGAATGAACACTGAAGCTTTCTTT.

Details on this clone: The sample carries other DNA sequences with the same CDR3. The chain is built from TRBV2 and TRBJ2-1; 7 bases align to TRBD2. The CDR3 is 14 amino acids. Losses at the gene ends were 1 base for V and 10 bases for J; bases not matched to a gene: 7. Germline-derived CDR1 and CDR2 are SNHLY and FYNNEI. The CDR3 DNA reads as TGTGCCAGCAGTGAAGGGGGGGGAGGGCGGGAGCAGTTCTTC. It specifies CASSEGGGGREQFF.

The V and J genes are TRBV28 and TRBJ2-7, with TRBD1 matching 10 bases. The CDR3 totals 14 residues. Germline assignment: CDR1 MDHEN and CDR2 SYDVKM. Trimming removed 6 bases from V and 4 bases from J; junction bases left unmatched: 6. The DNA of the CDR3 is TGTGCCAGCAGGACAGGGGGCGCAGGGTACGAGCAGTACTTC. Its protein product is CASRTGGAGYEQYF. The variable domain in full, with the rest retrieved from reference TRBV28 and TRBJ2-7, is DVKVTQSSRYLVKRTGEKVFLECVQDMDHENMFWYRQDPGLGLRLIYFSYDVKMKEKGDIPEGYSVSREKKERFSLILESASTNQTSMYLCASRTGGAGYEQYFGPGTRLTVT.

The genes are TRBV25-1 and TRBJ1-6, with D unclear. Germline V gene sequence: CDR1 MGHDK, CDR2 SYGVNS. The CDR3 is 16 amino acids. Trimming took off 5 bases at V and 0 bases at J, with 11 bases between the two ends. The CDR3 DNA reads TGTGCCAGCAGTACTACCGGGAGCTCCTATAATTCACCCCTCCACTTT. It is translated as CASSTTGSSYNSPLHF.

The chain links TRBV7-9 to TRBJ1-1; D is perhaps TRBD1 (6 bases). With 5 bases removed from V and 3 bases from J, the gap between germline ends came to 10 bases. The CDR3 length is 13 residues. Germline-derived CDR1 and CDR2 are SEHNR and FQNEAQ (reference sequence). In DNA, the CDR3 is TGTGCCAGCAGCGTGGACAGCCACACTGAAGCTTTCTTT. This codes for CASSVDSHTEAFF.

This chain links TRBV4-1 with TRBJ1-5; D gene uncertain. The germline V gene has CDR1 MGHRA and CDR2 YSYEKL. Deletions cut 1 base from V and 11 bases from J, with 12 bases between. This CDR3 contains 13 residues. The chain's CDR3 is CASSQALLGTQHF. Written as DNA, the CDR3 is TGCGCCAGCAGCCAAGCCCTCTTAGGGACCCAGCATTTT.

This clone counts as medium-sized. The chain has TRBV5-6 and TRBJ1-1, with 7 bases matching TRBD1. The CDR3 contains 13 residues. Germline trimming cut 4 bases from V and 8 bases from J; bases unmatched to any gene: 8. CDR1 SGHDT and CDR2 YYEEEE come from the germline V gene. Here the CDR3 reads CASSPIPQGEAFF. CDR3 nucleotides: TGTGCCAGCAGCCCGATCCCACAGGGGGAAGCTTTCTTT.

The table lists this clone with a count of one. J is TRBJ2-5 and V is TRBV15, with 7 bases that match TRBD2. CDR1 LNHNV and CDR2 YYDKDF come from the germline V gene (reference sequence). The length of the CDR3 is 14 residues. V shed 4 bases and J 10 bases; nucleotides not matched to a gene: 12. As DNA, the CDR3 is TGTGCCACCAGCACCTCGGAGCGGGGACTGGACCAGTACTTC. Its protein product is CATSTSERGLDQYF.

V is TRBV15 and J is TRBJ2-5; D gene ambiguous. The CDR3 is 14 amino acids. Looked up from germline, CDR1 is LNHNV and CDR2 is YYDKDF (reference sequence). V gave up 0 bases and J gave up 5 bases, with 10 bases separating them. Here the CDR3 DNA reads TGTGCCACCAGCAGAGAAGCGTTGGGCGAGACCCAGTACTTC. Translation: CATSREALGETQYF.

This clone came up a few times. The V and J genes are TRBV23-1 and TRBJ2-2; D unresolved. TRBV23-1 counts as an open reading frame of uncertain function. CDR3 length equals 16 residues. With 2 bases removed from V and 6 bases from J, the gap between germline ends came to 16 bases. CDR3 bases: TGCGCCAGCAGTCAAGTTTGCCAGGTATGGGCCGGGGAGCTGTTTTTT. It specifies CASSQVCQVWAGELFF.

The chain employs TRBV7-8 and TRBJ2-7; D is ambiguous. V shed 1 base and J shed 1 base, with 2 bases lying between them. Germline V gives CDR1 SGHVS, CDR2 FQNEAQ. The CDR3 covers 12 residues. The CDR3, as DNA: TGTGCCAGCAGCTTAGTTTCCTACGAGCAGTACTTC. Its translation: CASSLVSYEQYF.

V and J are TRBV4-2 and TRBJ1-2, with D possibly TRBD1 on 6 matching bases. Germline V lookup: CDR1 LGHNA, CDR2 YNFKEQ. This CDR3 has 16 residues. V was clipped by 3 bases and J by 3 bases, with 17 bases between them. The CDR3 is CASSQDDKGGDYGYTF. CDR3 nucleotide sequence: TGTGCCAGCAGCCAGGACGACAAAGGGGGAGACTATGGCTACACCTTC.

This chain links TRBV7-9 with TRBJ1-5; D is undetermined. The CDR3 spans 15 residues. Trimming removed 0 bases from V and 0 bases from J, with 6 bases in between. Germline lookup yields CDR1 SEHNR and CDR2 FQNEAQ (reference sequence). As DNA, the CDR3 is TGTGCCAGCAGCTTAGCGGCGAATAGCAATCAGCCCCAGCATTTT. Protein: CASSLAANSNQPQHF.

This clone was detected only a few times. CDR3 sequence: CASSRLPGSYEQYF. The CDR3 DNA reads TGTGCCAGTAGTCGGCTTCCTGGCTCCTACGAGCAGTACTTC. The V and J genes are TRBV19 and TRBJ2-7, with D hard to call. V lost 5 bases, J lost 0 bases, and 11 bases lay in between. Germline V lookup: CDR1 LNHDA, CDR2 SQIVND (reference sequence). This CDR3 contains 14 residues.

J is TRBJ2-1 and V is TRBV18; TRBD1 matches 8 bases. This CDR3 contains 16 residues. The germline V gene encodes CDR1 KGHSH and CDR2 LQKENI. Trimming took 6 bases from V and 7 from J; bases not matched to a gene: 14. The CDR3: CASSPYGQGRVNEQFF. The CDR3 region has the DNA TGTGCCAGCTCCCCATACGGACAGGGAAGAGTTAATGAGCAGTTCTTC.